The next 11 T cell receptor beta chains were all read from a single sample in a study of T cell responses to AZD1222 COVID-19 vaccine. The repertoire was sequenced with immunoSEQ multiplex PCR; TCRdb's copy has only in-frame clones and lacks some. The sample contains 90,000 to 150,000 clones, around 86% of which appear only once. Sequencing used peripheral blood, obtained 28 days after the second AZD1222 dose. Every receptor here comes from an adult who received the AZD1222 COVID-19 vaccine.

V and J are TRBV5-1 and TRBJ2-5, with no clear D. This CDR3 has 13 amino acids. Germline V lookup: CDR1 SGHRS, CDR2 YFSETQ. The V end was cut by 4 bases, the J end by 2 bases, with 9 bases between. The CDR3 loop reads CASSRNLQETQYF. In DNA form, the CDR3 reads TGCGCCAGCAGCCGCAACCTTCAAGAGACCCAGTACTTC.

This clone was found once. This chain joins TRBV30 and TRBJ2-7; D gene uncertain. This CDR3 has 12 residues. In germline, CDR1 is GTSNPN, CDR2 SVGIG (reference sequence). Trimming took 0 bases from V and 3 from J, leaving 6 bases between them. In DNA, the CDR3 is TGTGCCTGGAGTGTACATCGCTACGAGCAGTACTTC. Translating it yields CAWSVHRYEQYF.

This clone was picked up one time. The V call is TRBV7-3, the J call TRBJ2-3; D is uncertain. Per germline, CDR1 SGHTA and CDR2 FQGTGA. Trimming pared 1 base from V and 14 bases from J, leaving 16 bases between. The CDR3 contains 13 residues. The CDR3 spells CASSLSSDPKVYF. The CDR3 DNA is TGTGCCAGCAGCTTAAGTTCGGACCCCAAGGTGTATTTT.

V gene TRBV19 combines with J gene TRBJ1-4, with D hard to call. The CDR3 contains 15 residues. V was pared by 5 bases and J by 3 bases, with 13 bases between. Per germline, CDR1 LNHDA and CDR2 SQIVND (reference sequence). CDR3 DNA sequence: TGTGCCAGTAGTCCGGGTGGTATGCCTAATGAAAAACTGTTTTTT. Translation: CASSPGGMPNEKLFF.

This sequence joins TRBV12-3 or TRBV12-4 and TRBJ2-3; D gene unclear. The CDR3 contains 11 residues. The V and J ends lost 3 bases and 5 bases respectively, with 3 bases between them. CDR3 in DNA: TGTGCCAGCAGTTTGTTAGATACGCAGTATTTT. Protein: CASSLLDTQYF.

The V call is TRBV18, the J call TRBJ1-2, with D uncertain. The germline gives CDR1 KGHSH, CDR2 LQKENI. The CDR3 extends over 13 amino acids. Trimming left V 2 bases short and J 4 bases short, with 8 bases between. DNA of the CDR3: TGTGCCAGCTCACCAACAGCCAGCTATGGCTACACCTTC. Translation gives CASSPTASYGYTF.

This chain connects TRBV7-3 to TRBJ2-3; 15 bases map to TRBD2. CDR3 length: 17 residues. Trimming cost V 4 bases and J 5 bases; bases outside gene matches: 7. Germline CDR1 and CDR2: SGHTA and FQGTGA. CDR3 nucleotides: TGTGCCAGCAGCTCTCCGGGACTAGCGGGGGGCGAAGATACGCAGTATTTT. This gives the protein CASSSPGLAGGEDTQYF.

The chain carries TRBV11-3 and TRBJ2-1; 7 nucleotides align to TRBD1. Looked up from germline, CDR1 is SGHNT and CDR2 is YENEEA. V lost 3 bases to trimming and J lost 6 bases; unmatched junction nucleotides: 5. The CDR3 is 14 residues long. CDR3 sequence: CASSFLTGSNEQFF. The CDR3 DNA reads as TGTGCCAGCAGCTTCCTGACAGGGAGCAATGAGCAGTTCTTC.

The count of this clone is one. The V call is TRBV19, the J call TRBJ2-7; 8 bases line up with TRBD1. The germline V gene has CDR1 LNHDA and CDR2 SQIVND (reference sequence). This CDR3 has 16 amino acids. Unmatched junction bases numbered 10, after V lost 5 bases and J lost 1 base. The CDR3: CASSADRAIGSYEQYF. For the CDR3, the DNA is TGTGCCAGTAGTGCGGACAGGGCAATAGGATCCTACGAGCAGTACTTC.

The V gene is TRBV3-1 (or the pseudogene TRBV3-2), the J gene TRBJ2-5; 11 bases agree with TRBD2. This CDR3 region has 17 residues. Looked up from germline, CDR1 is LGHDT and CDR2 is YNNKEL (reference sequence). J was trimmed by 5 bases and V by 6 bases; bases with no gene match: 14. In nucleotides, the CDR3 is TGTGCCAGCAGTCGTTCTAGCGGGGGGCGCGGTGGGGAGACCCAGTACTTC. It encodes CASSRSSGGRGGETQYF.

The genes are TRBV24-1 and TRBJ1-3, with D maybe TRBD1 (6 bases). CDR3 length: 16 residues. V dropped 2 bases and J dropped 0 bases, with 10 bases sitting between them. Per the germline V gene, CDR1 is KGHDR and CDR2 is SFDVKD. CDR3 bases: TGTGCCACCAGTGATTCGGACAGAAGCTCTGGAAACACCATATATTTT. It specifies CATSDSDRSSGNTIYF.